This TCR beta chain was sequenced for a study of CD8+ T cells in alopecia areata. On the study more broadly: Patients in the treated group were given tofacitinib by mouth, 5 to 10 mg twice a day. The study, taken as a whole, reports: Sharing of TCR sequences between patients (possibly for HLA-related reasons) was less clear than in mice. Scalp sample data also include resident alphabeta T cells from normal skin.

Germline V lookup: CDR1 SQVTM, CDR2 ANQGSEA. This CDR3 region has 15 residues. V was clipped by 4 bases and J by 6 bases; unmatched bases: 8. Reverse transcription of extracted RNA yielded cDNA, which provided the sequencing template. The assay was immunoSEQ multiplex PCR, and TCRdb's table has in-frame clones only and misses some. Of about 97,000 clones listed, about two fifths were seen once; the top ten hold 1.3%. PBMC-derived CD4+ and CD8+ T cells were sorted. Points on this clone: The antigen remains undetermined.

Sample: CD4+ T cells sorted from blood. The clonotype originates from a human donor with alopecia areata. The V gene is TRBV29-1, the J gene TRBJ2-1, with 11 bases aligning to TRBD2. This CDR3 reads CSVVRLAGGPNEQFF. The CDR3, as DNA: TGCAGCGTTGTCCGGTTAGCGGGAGGGCCCAATGAGCAGTTCTTC.